The entry that follows covers one T cell receptor beta chain sequence. Repertoires were generated with immunoSEQ multiplex PCR, while TCRdb's copy carries only in-frame clones and drops some. The sample contains some 270,000 clones, 86% of which appear only once. The sample belongs to a study of cytomegalovirus exposure and HLA in healthy donors. Per germline, CDR1 MNHEY and CDR2 SVGAGI. The CDR3 sequence is 14 residues long. The ends were cut back, 2 bases at V and 2 bases at J, with 9 bases in the middle. Sequencing input: PBMCs. The chain carries TRBV6-5 and TRBJ2-5; D is undetermined. The sequence came from a woman aged 18 to 35 in good health and CMV-seronegative. The CDR3 bases are TGTGCCAGCAGTTACCGGTCCATTCAAGAGACCCAGTACTTC. It specifies CASSYRSIQETQYF.